This T cell receptor (beta chain) emerged from a study of metastatic and nonmetastatic thyroid tumors. Until they underwent thyroid surgery, no patient had received any treatment. In the source study's methods: A papillary thyroid cancer distant-metastasis classifier was built from CDR3 differences across clinicopathological groups. TCRdb re-called clones from the PCR reads using MiXCR. The V and J calls come from TCRdb's annotation, not from the publication. The data hold under 30,000 clones, with 20% to 25% observed a single time. This clone has more than one count but fewer than ten. What it binds is not known. Study-wide results and limits: Reportedly, malignant thyroid tumors had significantly higher TCR beta diversity than benign nodules, in blood and tumor.

The sample was blood. The receptor's source is a female donor with papillary thyroid cancer or a benign thyroid nodule (not recorded which). Some clones in this sample may be carry-over from other donors' samples.

The CDR3 loop reads CASRTDNYGYTF. The CDR3 bases are TGTGCCAGCAGGACGGATAACTATGGCTACACCTTC. The chain couples TRBV6-2 or TRBV6-3 to TRBJ1-2; D is unclear. CDR3 length: 12 amino acids. V was pared by 6 bases and J by 1 base, with 6 bases between. Per germline, CDR1 MNHEY and CDR2 SVGEGT.